Listed below are T cell receptor beta chains from one sample, sequenced in a study of cytomegalovirus exposure and HLA in healthy donors. Assay used: immunoSEQ multiplex PCR; TCRdb lists only in-frame clones, some missing. The sample lists 70,000 or so clones, roughly 94% occurring once. Material for sequencing was PBMCs. The receptors derive from a woman between 18 and 30 years old in good health and CMV-seropositive. Both conserved end residues are part of each CDR3. The D gene is left open where the match is weak. Not all rows give a size; the values are once, few, many and, for expanded clones, a class.

abundance	d_gene	v_gene	j_gene	len	CDR3aa	CDR3nt
-	-	TRBV30	TRBJ2-1	17	CAWRPQGPWAVYNEQFF	TGTGCCTGGAGGCCCCAGGGGCCCTGGGCCGTGTACAATGAGCAGTTCTTC
-	-	TRBV27	TRBJ2-1	14	CASSLWPGDNEQFF	TGTGCCAGCAGTTTATGGCCGGGGGACAATGAGCAGTTCTTC
few	TRBD1	TRBV6-6	TRBJ2-7	15	CASSYESTGGYEQYF	TGTGCCAGCAGTTACGAGTCGACAGGGGGCTACGAGCAGTACTTC
-	-	TRBV5-1	TRBJ2-2	14	CASSLTANTGELFF	TGCGCCAGCAGCTTGACAGCGAACACCGGGGAGCTGTTTTTT
-	TRBD2	TRBV19	TRBJ2-1	17	CASSMKILKLAADEQFF	TGTGCCAGTAGTATGAAGATATTAAAACTAGCGGCCGATGAGCAGTTCTTC
-	-	TRBV2	TRBJ1-5	13	CASSESGDQPQHF	TGTGCCAGCAGTGAGTCAGGGGATCAGCCCCAGCATTTT
-	TRBD1	TRBV2	TRBJ1-4	16	CARGQDGPATNEKLFF	TGTGCCAGGGGACAGGACGGCCCGGCAACTAATGAAAAACTGTTTTTT
-	TRBD1	TRBV11-2	TRBJ2-7	14	CASSLDRGRYEQYF	TGTGCCAGCAGCTTAGACAGGGGGCGTTACGAGCAGTACTTC
-	TRBD2	TRBV10-1	TRBJ2-7	14	CASSEEREGDEQYF	TGCGCCAGCAGTGAGGAGCGGGAGGGCGACGAGCAGTACTTC
-	-	TRBV7-8	TRBJ1-1	13	CASSPGRGTEAFF	TGTGCCAGCAGCCCCGGACGAGGGACTGAAGCTTTCTTT
-	-	TRBV30	TRBJ1-2	14	CAWETGAGEYGYTF	TGTGCCTGGGAAACAGGAGCGGGGGAATATGGCTACACCTTC
-	-	TRBV7-2	TRBJ2-1	14	CASSLASGGNEQFF	TGTGCCAGCAGCTTAGCCTCCGGGGGCAATGAGCAGTTCTTC
-	TRBD1	TRBV6-5	TRBJ1-2	14	CASTTSTGAYGYTF	TGTGCCAGCACCACCTCTACAGGGGCCTATGGCTACACCTTC
-	TRBD2	TRBV27	TRBJ2-3	17	CASGLAGVTRGTDTQYF	TGTGCCAGCGGACTAGCGGGAGTTACCAGGGGCACAGATACGCAGTATTTT
-	-	TRBV4-1	TRBJ2-2	16	CASSQDEKGEAGELFF	TGCGCCAGCAGCCAAGACGAGAAGGGAGAGGCCGGGGAGCTGTTTTTT
-	-	TRBV5-1	TRBJ1-5	14	CASSLGQANQPQHF	TGCGCCAGCAGCTTGGGGCAGGCCAATCAGCCCCAGCATTTT
-	TRBD1	TRBV7-9	TRBJ2-3	15	CASSFQGASTDTQYF	TGTGCCAGCAGCTTCCAGGGGGCGAGCACAGATACGCAGTATTTT
-	-	TRBV2	TRBJ2-1	15	CASSRTTGSYNEQFF	TGTGCCAGCAGCCGGACAACGGGCTCCTACAATGAGCAGTTCTTC
-	TRBD2	TRBV5-6	TRBJ2-3	16	CASSLLAGVSTDTQYF	TGTGCCAGCAGCTTACTAGCGGGGGTGAGCACAGATACGCAGTATTTT
-	TRBD1	TRBV4-1	TRBJ2-7	16	CASSRNPGQGLDEQYF	TGCGCCAGCAGCAGGAATCCGGGACAGGGATTAGACGAGCAGTACTTC
-	-	TRBV19	TRBJ2-3	10	CASRAASFHF	TGTGCCAGTAGGGCAGCGTCCTTCCATTTT
many	TRBD2	TRBV10-1	TRBJ2-1	14	CASSAAAGANEQFF	TGCGCCAGCAGTGCTGCAGCGGGGGCTAATGAGCAGTTCTTC
-	TRBD1	TRBV19	TRBJ1-5	13	CASSAGQAQPQHF	TGTGCCAGTAGTGCGGGACAGGCCCAGCCCCAGCATTTT
-	TRBD1	TRBV2	TRBJ1-5	16	CASSPIRQGQYQPQHF	TGTGCCAGCTCCCCTATACGACAGGGGCAGTACCAGCCCCAGCATTTT
-	-	TRBV9	TRBJ2-7	14	CASSEGLGRREQYF	TGTGCCAGCAGCGAAGGACTCGGAAGAAGAGAGCAGTACTTC
-	TRBD1	TRBV6-1	TRBJ1-1	12	CASSGTRQGAFF	TGTGCCAGCAGTGGAACCAGACAGGGAGCTTTCTTT
-	-	TRBV6-1	TRBJ2-1	17	CASSVLGGRYSYNEQFF	TGTGCCAGCAGTGTTCTTGGGGGCCGATACTCCTACAATGAGCAGTTCTTC
once	-	TRBV7-8	TRBJ2-1	12	CASSPRGYEQFF	TGTGCCAGCAGCCCCAGGGGATATGAGCAGTTCTTC
-	-	TRBV5-6	TRBJ1-1	15	CASSVGQPYNTEAFF	TGTGCCAGCAGCGTAGGACAGCCCTATAACACTGAAGCTTTCTTT
few	-	TRBV18	TRBJ1-4	14	CASSLMTDSEKLFF	TGTGCCAGCTCACTTATGACAGACTCAGAAAAACTGTTTTTT
-	-	TRBV15	TRBJ2-1	14	CATSKPGGDSEQFF	TGTGCCACCAGCAAACCCGGGGGGGACAGTGAGCAGTTCTTC
-	-	TRBV19	TRBJ1-5	13	CASSLFSNQPQHF	TGTGCCAGTAGTCTTTTCAGTAATCAGCCCCAGCATTTT
-	-	TRBV30	TRBJ2-2	17	CAWSVVQGPANTGELFF	TGTGCCTGGAGTGTGGTGCAGGGCCCCGCGAACACCGGGGAGCTGTTTTTT
-	TRBD2	TRBV5-1	TRBJ2-7	14	CASSPHTSVYEQYF	TGCGCCAGCAGCCCACACACTAGCGTCTACGAGCAGTACTTC
once	-	TRBV6-1	TRBJ1-1	14	CASMLVYRNTEAFF	TGTGCCAGCATGTTAGTATACAGGAACACTGAAGCTTTCTTT
-	TRBD2	TRBV19	TRBJ2-1	16	CASSSPGIAGVREQFF	TGTGCCAGTAGTTCCCCAGGGATAGCGGGAGTTCGTGAGCAGTTCTTC
-	TRBD2	TRBV5-1	TRBJ2-3	15	CASSSLAGSTDTQYF	TGCGCCAGCAGCTCCCTAGCGGGGTCCACAGATACGCAGTATTTT
-	TRBD2	TRBV2	TRBJ2-3	15	CASRGLAESTDTQYF	TGTGCCAGCAGGGGACTAGCGGAGAGCACAGATACGCAGTATTTT
-	-	TRBV11-3	TRBJ2-1	15	CASSPDSSSYNEQFF	TGTGCCAGCAGCCCGGACTCCAGCTCCTACAATGAGCAGTTCTTC
-	TRBD1	TRBV19	TRBJ2-7	14	CASRPKGQLYEQYF	TGTGCCAGTAGGCCCAAGGGACAGCTCTACGAGCAGTACTTC
-	TRBD1	TRBV4-1	TRBJ1-5	17	CASSQPPGQREDQPQHF	TGCGCCAGCAGCCAGCCACCGGGACAGCGGGAGGATCAGCCCCAGCATTTT
-	-	TRBV20-1	TRBJ1-4	11	CSALQGIELFF	TGCAGTGCCCTACAGGGAATCGAACTGTTTTTT
-	-	TRBV11-3	TRBJ1-6	14	CASSNRQTNSPLHF	TGTGCCAGCAGCAACCGACAGACTAATTCACCCCTCCACTTT
-	TRBD1	TRBV27	TRBJ1-2	15	CASQNRPTGPYGYTF	TGTGCCAGCCAAAATCGGCCGACAGGGCCGTATGGCTACACCTTC